This T cell receptor beta chain came from a study of CD8 T cells in Susac syndrome. Points from the study as a whole: The study's TCR sequencing and HLA analysis covered a relatively small number of individuals, and the study acknowledged this.

In regard to this clonotype: No antigen is known for it.

Random hexamers served to reverse transcribe roughly 0.45 to 1 ug RNA. The immunoSEQ assay covered 54 Vbeta and 13 Jbeta segments for CDR3. Each CDR3 protein is one row after TCRdb ran MiXCR on the immunoSEQ multiplex PCR reads. Counted here are over 95,000 distinct CDR3 sequences, around 90% occurring once; the ten biggest clones make up approximately 0.12%. The controls, all healthy donors, were matched for age and sex. Germline values: CDR1 SNHLY, CDR2 FYNNEI. The ends lost 1 base at V and 2 bases at J; junction bases unmatched: 0. This CDR3 comprises 15 residues. This receptor was taken from a human donor in good health. V usage is TRBV2 and J usage is TRBJ2-1; 9 nucleotides line up with TRBD2. The sequenced material came from CD8+ T cells from PBMCs. The CDR3 reads CASSEGGGAYNEQFF. The CDR3 DNA reads TGTGCCAGCAGTGAAGGCGGGGGGGCCTACAATGAGCAGTTCTTC.